The rows below give T cell receptor beta chains drawn from one sample of a study of T cell responses to AZD1222 COVID-19 vaccine. Profiled with immunoSEQ multiplex PCR; TCRdb holds only in-frame clones, not every one. The sample has under 200,000 clones; about 88% are singletons. This sample comprised peripheral blood, obtained 28 days after the second AZD1222 dose. All receptors come from an adult who received the AZD1222 COVID-19 vaccine. CDR3s include the opening cysteine and the closing phenylalanine or tryptophan. A D gene is named only where the DNA matches it firmly. A clone size is listed for some rows: how often the clone was seen (once, few, many), or a class if it is expanded.

J gene | clone size | D gene | V gene | CDR3 protein | CDR3 DNA
TRBJ2-3 | . | TRBD2 | TRBV30 | CAWSAGGPVADTQYF | TGTGCCTGGAGTGCGGGAGGGCCTGTGGCAGATACGCAGTATTTT
TRBJ2-3 | . | TRBD2 | TRBV3-1/TRBV3-2 | CASSPAWGTSGTDTQYF | TGTGCCAGCAGCCCTGCTTGGGGGACTAGCGGCACAGATACGCAGTATTTT
TRBJ2-7 | . | . | TRBV3-1/TRBV3-2 | CASSQEGTEQYF | TGTGCCAGCAGCCAAGAGGGGACCGAGCAGTACTTC
TRBJ1-2 | . | TRBD1 | TRBV28 | CASSWGQNYGYTF | TGTGCCAGCAGTTGGGGACAGAACTATGGCTACACCTTC
TRBJ2-1 | . | . | TRBV27 | CASSLVVNNEQFF | TGTGCCAGCAGTTTAGTGGTTAACAATGAGCAGTTCTTC
TRBJ2-5 | . | . | TRBV24-1 | CATSDPLLSETQYF | TGTGCCACCAGTGATCCCCTCCTGTCGGAGACCCAGTACTTC
TRBJ2-7 | . | . | TRBV15 | CATSREDAIYEQYF | TGTGCCACCAGCAGAGAGGATGCTATATACGAGCAGTACTTC
TRBJ2-7 | . | . | TRBV28 | CASTGGGAETYEQYF | TGTGCCAGCACAGGTGGGGGGGCAGAGACCTACGAGCAGTACTTC
TRBJ2-4 | . | . | TRBV5-1 | CASSLLEGENIQYF | TGCGCCAGCAGCTTGCTGGAGGGGGAAAACATTCAGTACTTC
TRBJ2-7 | . | . | TRBV27 | CASTPRGGRIYEQYF | TGTGCCAGCACCCCCAGAGGAGGTAGAATCTACGAGCAGTACTTC
TRBJ1-1 | . | TRBD1 | TRBV7-9 | CASSLKQGADTEAFF | TGTGCCAGCAGCTTGAAACAGGGGGCTGACACTGAAGCTTTCTTT
TRBJ2-5 | . | TRBD2 | TRBV30 | CAAQRAGGETQYF | TGTGCCGCACAAAGAGCGGGAGGAGAGACCCAGTACTTC
TRBJ2-5 | . | . | TRBV5-6 | CASSLVLLGPEQETQYF | TGTGCCAGCAGCTTGGTCTTGCTGGGACCGGAACAAGAGACCCAGTACTTC
TRBJ1-3 | . | . | TRBV9 | CASSVVSGLSGNTIYF | TGTGCCAGCAGCGTAGTTTCAGGGCTCTCTGGAAACACCATATATTTT
TRBJ2-7 | . | . | TRBV6-2/TRBV6-3 | CASSSWFGGESPRTREQYF | TGTGCCAGCAGTTCCTGGTTCGGCGGTGAGTCGCCACGGACTCGCGAGCAGTACTTC
TRBJ2-1 | . | TRBD2 | TRBV9 | CASGGLSSGRGNEQFF | TGTGCCAGCGGGGGACTCTCTAGCGGGAGGGGAAATGAGCAGTTCTTC
TRBJ1-1 | . | TRBD1 | TRBV27 | CASSLGTGWAEAFF | TGTGCCAGCAGTCTCGGGACAGGGTGGGCTGAAGCTTTCTTT
TRBJ2-6 | . | TRBD1 | TRBV18 | CASSQTGQVAGANVLTF | TGTGCCAGCTCTCAAACGGGACAGGTGGCTGGGGCCAACGTCCTGACTTTC
TRBJ1-1 | . | . | TRBV25-1 | CASSGGTAKAFF | TGTGCCAGCAGTGGGGGGACGGCCAAAGCTTTCTTT
TRBJ2-2 | . | TRBD1 | TRBV6-5 | CASTEDRVIGELFF | TGTGCCAGCACAGAGGACAGGGTGATTGGGGAGCTGTTTTTT
TRBJ2-3 | . | . | TRBV7-3 | CASSSYTDTQYF | TGTGCCAGCAGCTCATACACAGATACGCAGTATTTT
TRBJ2-3 | . | TRBD2 | TRBV9 | CASSVTSGGDTQYF | TGTGCCAGCAGCGTCACTAGCGGAGGGGATACGCAGTATTTT
TRBJ2-1 | . | . | TRBV7-8 | CASSLVRVNEQFF | TGTGCCAGCAGCTTAGTTAGGGTCAATGAGCAGTTCTTC
TRBJ2-5 | . | . | TRBV19 | CASSTGVETQYF | TGTGCCAGTAGCACGGGGGTGGAGACCCAGTACTTC
TRBJ1-5 | . | . | TRBV6-2/TRBV6-3 | CASSMTRNQPQHF | TGTGCCAGCAGTATGACACGGAATCAGCCCCAGCATTTT
TRBJ2-1 | . | . | TRBV19 | CASRPPSSNHYNEQFF | TGTGCCAGTAGACCCCCTTCATCCAATCACTACAATGAGCAGTTCTTC
TRBJ1-4 | few | . | TRBV7-2 | CASSLGQGSEKLFF | TGTGCCAGCAGCTTAGGGCAGGGGAGTGAAAAACTGTTTTTT
TRBJ1-6 | . | TRBD1 | TRBV19 | CASLGQGLSPLHF | TGTGCCAGTCTGGGACAGGGGCTTTCACCCCTCCACTTT
TRBJ1-1 | . | TRBD1 | TRBV7-2 | CASSPTQGATEAFF | TGTGCCAGCAGCCCGACACAGGGGGCCACTGAAGCTTTCTTT
TRBJ1-2 | . | . | TRBV28 | CASRERGYTF | TGTGCCAGCAGGGAACGCGGCTACACCTTC
TRBJ2-3 | . | . | TRBV13 | CASSLGLGAGTDTQYF | TGTGCCAGCAGCTTAGGATTGGGTGCCGGCACAGATACGCAGTATTTT
TRBJ2-1 | . | TRBD1 | TRBV28 | CASSLFQGARDEQFF | TGTGCCAGCAGTTTATTCCAGGGGGCGCGGGATGAGCAGTTCTTC
TRBJ2-7 | . | TRBD2 | TRBV19 | CASSRPGGSYEQYF | TGTGCCAGTAGTAGGCCGGGGGGATCGTACGAGCAGTACTTC
TRBJ2-2 | . | TRBD2 | TRBV5-5 | CASSLGPATSGKNTGELFF | TGTGCCAGCAGCTTGGGCCCCGCTACTAGCGGAAAGAACACCGGGGAGCTGTTTTTT
TRBJ2-7 | . | . | TRBV21-1 | CASSKKKGQGPYEQYF | TGTGCCAGCAGCAAAAAGAAGGGGCAGGGACCCTACGAGCAGTACTTC
TRBJ2-1 | . | . | TRBV9 | CASTRGGAAYNEQFF | TGTGCCAGCACCCGAGGGGGAGCGGCTTACAATGAGCAGTTCTTC
TRBJ2-2 | . | TRBD1 | TRBV5-1 | CASSLGAGRQGTGELFF | TGCGCCAGCAGCTTGGGGGCTGGGCGACAGGGCACCGGGGAGCTGTTTTTT
TRBJ2-3 | once | TRBD1 | TRBV10-3 | CAIRGTGGADTQYF | TGTGCCATCAGAGGGACAGGGGGAGCAGATACGCAGTATTTT
TRBJ2-7 | . | . | TRBV25-1 | CASRDYNEQYF | TGTGCCAGCCGCGACTACAACGAGCAGTACTTC
TRBJ2-7 | . | TRBD2 | TRBV23-1 | CASSQLGALAGDPYEQYF | TGCGCCAGCAGTCAATTGGGGGCCTTAGCGGGAGATCCCTACGAGCAGTACTTC
TRBJ1-4 | . | . | TRBV14 | CASSSRGFATNEKLFF | TGTGCCAGCAGCTCCAGGGGATTCGCAACTAATGAAAAACTGTTTTTT
TRBJ1-4 | . | . | TRBV12-3/TRBV12-4 | CASSTRTDEKLFF | TGTGCCAGCAGTACCCGGACAGACGAAAAACTGTTTTTT
TRBJ2-2 | once | TRBD2 | TRBV7-6 | CASRTGPLAGANTGELFF | TGTGCCAGCAGAACGGGACCGCTAGCGGGGGCGAACACCGGGGAGCTGTTTTTT
TRBJ2-7 | . | TRBD2 | TRBV28 | CASSPWTSGAYEQYF | TGTGCCAGCAGCCCGTGGACTAGCGGGGCCTACGAGCAGTACTTC
TRBJ2-1 | . | . | TRBV5-4 | CASSLTRDTDNEQFF | TGTGCCAGCAGCTTGACCCGGGACACCGACAATGAGCAGTTCTTC
TRBJ2-1 | . | TRBD2 | TRBV5-1 | CASSYLAGVTNEQFF | TGCGCCAGCAGCTATCTAGCGGGAGTAACAAATGAGCAGTTCTTC
TRBJ2-4 | . | . | TRBV27 | CASSLTATNIQYF | TGTGCCAGCAGTTTAACAGCAACCAACATTCAGTACTTC
TRBJ1-1 | . | . | TRBV6-1 | CASSERGFSNTEAFF | TGTGCCAGCAGTGAGCGAGGCTTTTCGAACACTGAAGCTTTCTTT
TRBJ2-5 | . | TRBD1 | TRBV19 | CASSRDRVETQYF | TGTGCCAGTAGTAGGGACAGGGTAGAGACCCAGTACTTC
TRBJ1-5 | . | TRBD1 | TRBV6-1 | CASSELRRQGSNQPQHF | TGTGCCAGCAGTGAACTTAGGAGACAGGGAAGCAATCAGCCCCAGCATTTT
TRBJ2-4 | . | TRBD1 | TRBV5-1 | CASSAGTGGFKNIQYF | TGCGCCAGCAGCGCAGGGACAGGGGGCTTTAAAAACATTCAGTACTTC
TRBJ2-5 | . | TRBD2 | TRBV7-3 | CASSRTSGRGETQYF | TGTGCCAGCAGCCGGACTAGCGGGAGGGGGGAGACCCAGTACTTC
TRBJ2-5 | . | . | TRBV9 | CASSVLSGGLQETQYF | TGTGCCAGCAGCGTCCTGAGTGGGGGCCTTCAAGAGACCCAGTACTTC
TRBJ2-5 | . | . | TRBV15 | CATSRSAAIQETQYF | TGTGCCACCAGCAGATCAGCTGCTATTCAAGAGACCCAGTACTTC